A single sample is the source of the 25 T cell receptor beta chains below, sequenced in a study of blood T cell repertoires in COVID-19. Measured with immunoSEQ multiplex PCR; TCRdb has only the in-frame clones, and not every one. The table lists about 170,000 clones, just under 90% of them singletons. Sequencing was carried out using peripheral blood. The receptors derive from a man in his late teens or twenties with active or convalescent COVID-19.

This clone was seen more than once but under ten times. This chain joins TRBV6-6 and TRBJ1-6, with 9 bases that match TRBD1. With 4 bases clipped from V and 7 bases from J, the junction kept 8 bases outside the gene matches. Germline CDR1 reads MNHNY; CDR2 reads SVGAGI (reference sequence). The CDR3 is made up of 16 amino acids. As DNA, the CDR3 is TGTGCCAGCAGTTTTCCACCGGGACAGGGAAATTCACCCCTCCACTTT. It translates to CASSFPPGQGNSPLHF.

CDR3 nucleotides: TGTGCCAGCAGCTTATACGGACTAGCGGGAGTCCGTCTGTCCGCAGATACGCAGTATTTT. Amino acids: CASSLYGLAGVRLSADTQYF. The chain is built from TRBV7-8 and TRBJ2-3; 13 positions agree with TRBD2. The CDR3 covers 20 residues. Germline-derived CDR1 and CDR2 are SGHVS and FQNEAQ. J lost 4 bases, V lost 2 bases, and 15 bases had no gene match.

This chain connects TRBV9 to TRBJ2-1; 7 nucleotides align to TRBD1. The CDR3 covers 15 residues. V was pared by 4 bases and J by 3 bases, with 7 bases of the junction left unmatched. The germline V gene encodes CDR1 SGDLS and CDR2 YYNGEE. The CDR3: CASSLEGAVYNEQFF. CDR3 in DNA: TGTGCCAGCAGCCTCGAGGGGGCGGTCTACAATGAGCAGTTCTTC.

This sequence joins TRBV28 and TRBJ2-5; weak D call: TRBD2 (6 bases). The CDR3 has 17 amino acids. V was pared by 7 bases and J by 2 bases, with 23 bases between. CDR1 is MDHEN and CDR2 is SYDVKM in the germline V gene. The CDR3 sequence: CASTRELGGVPQETQYF. In DNA, the CDR3 is TGTGCCAGCACCCGGGAACTGGGCGGGGTACCACAAGAGACCCAGTACTTC.

This sequence joins TRBV30 and TRBJ1-5; the D is unclear. CDR1 is GTSNPN, CDR2 SVGIG, per germline (reference sequence). This CDR3 spans 12 amino acids. V shed 2 bases and J shed 7 bases, with 9 bases lying between them. CDR3 loop: CAWSSLVQPQHF. As DNA, the CDR3 is TGTGCCTGGAGTTCGTTAGTGCAGCCCCAGCATTTT.

The chain is built from TRBV4-3 and TRBJ1-5; TRBD1 aligns across 10 bases. V lost 0 bases and J lost 6; bases outside the gene matches: 5. Germline-derived CDR1 and CDR2 are LGHNA and YSLEER. The CDR3 consists of 16 residues. CDR3 loop: CASSQDSDRGVQPQHF. CDR3 bases: TGCGCCAGCAGCCAAGATTCGGACAGGGGGGTTCAGCCCCAGCATTTT.

This rearrangement joins TRBV27 to TRBJ1-2; D possibly corresponds to TRBD1 (6 bases). Germline V gives CDR1 MNHEY, CDR2 SMNVEV (reference sequence). V lost 4 bases and J lost 4, with 13 bases in between. This CDR3 is built from 14 residues. The CDR3 coding sequence is TGTGCCAGCAGTTCCAGGACAGTATCCTATGGCTACACCTTC. It yields the protein CASSSRTVSYGYTF.

The chain recombines TRBV7-9 with TRBJ1-2, with TRBD1 as a possible D gene (6 bases). Trimming cost V 5 bases and J 2 bases, with 15 bases left between them. The CDR3 has 15 residues. CDR1 SEHNR and CDR2 FQNEAQ come from the germline V gene (reference sequence). CDR3 bases: TGTGCCAGCAGCCTATCCGGGACACCCAACTATGGCTACACCTTC. Its translation is CASSLSGTPNYGYTF.

In DNA form, the CDR3 reads TGTGCCAGCAGCTTACAGGGCAATCAGCCCCAGCATTTT. Protein product: CASSLQGNQPQHF. The gene calls are TRBV7-2 and TRBJ1-5; D is unresolved. The CDR3 totals 13 residues. V gave up 2 bases and J gave up 2 bases, with 4 bases separating them. The germline V gene has CDR1 SGHTA and CDR2 FQGNSA.

This chain uses TRBV28 with TRBJ1-2, with D maybe TRBD1 (5 bases). The V and J ends lost 2 bases and 2 bases respectively, with 9 bases between them. The CDR3 loop spans 14 amino acids. Germline CDR1 and CDR2: MDHEN and SYDVKM. The CDR3 DNA follows: TGTGCCAGCAGTTTAGCTGGGGGGAACTATGGCTACACCTTC. Amino acids: CASSLAGGNYGYTF.

This clone came up a few times. The gene calls are TRBV12-3 or TRBV12-4 and TRBJ2-7, with D unclear. This CDR3 is 13 amino acids long. V lost 5 bases to trimming and J lost 3 bases, with 11 bases between them. The CDR3: CASSAPGGYEQYF. The CDR3 DNA reads as TGTGCCAGCAGTGCTCCGGGTGGCTACGAGCAGTACTTC.

The chain joins TRBV9 to TRBJ1-6; D unresolved. Germline V gives CDR1 SGDLS, CDR2 YYNGEE. The CDR3 covers 13 residues. The V end was cut by 3 bases, the J end by 7 bases, with 8 bases between. Here the CDR3 DNA reads TGTGCCAGCAGCGCAAACCTAAATTCACCCCTCCACTTT. Its protein product is CASSANLNSPLHF.

J is TRBJ2-2 and V is TRBV6-1, with 11 bases fitting TRBD2. The CDR3 loop spans 16 amino acids. V shed 4 bases and J 5 bases; nucleotides not matched to a gene: 6. Germline-derived CDR1 and CDR2 are MNHNS and SASEGT. The CDR3 DNA sequence: TGTGCCAGCAGTGTATACGCTAGCGGGGGGACCGGGGAGCTGTTTTTT. This sequence encodes CASSVYASGGTGELFF.

V is TRBV5-8 and J is TRBJ2-5; tentatively, D is TRBD1 (5 bases). The CDR3 has 16 residues. V was shortened by 4 bases and J by 4 bases, with 20 bases between the two germline ends. Germline loops: CDR1 SGHTS, CDR2 YDEGEE. CDR3 sequence reads: CASSPPWVGPTETQYF. In DNA, the CDR3 is TGTGCCAGCAGCCCGCCCTGGGTGGGGCCCACAGAGACCCAGTACTTC.

The chain has TRBV30 and TRBJ2-3; 8 nucleotides match TRBD2. CDR3 length: 15 residues. Germline V gene data show CDR1 as GTSNPN and CDR2 as SVGIG (reference sequence). V shed 5 bases, J shed 0 bases, and the junction held 7 bases outside the gene matches. This CDR3 reads CAWQIRGGSTDTQYF. The CDR3 bases are TGTGCCTGGCAAATCCGGGGGGGAAGCACAGATACGCAGTATTTT. Together with reference TRBV30 and TRBJ2-3, the CDR3 gives the full variable domain: SQTIHQWPATLVQPVGSPLSLECTVEGTSNPNLYWYRQAAGRGLQLLFYSVGIGQISSEVPQNLSASRPQDRQFILSSKKLLLSDSGFYLCAWQIRGGSTDTQYFGPGTRLTVL.

The gene calls are TRBV5-6 and TRBJ1-1; D is unresolved. CDR3 length equals 16 residues. V shed 4 bases and J shed 2 bases, with 18 bases lying between them. Germline assignment: CDR1 SGHDT and CDR2 YYEEEE. The DNA for the CDR3 is TGTGCCAGCAGCCCGCGGAGGTGGATCAAAAACACTGAAGCTTTCTTT. Translated: CASSPRRWIKNTEAFF.

The chain uses TRBV11-2 and TRBJ1-2, with 7 bases aligning to TRBD1. V lost 3 bases, J lost 6 bases, and 7 bases stayed unmatched. Germline V gene data show CDR1 as SGHAT and CDR2 as FQNNGV. The CDR3 is 14 residues long. The CDR3 nucleotides are TGTGCCAGCAGCTTCGTCCAGGGGGTCGATGGCTACACCTTC. It yields the protein CASSFVQGVDGYTF.

The chain couples TRBV6-5 to TRBJ1-1; TRBD1 matches at 7 bases. The CDR3 is 13 amino acids. Germline V lookup: CDR1 MNHEY, CDR2 SVGAGI. Unmatched junction bases numbered 5, after V lost 6 bases and J lost 4 bases. The CDR3 nucleotides read TGTGCCAGCAGCCAAGGACAGGCCACTGAAGCTTTCTTT. As protein: CASSQGQATEAFF.

The chain couples TRBV27 to TRBJ1-1; D gene uncertain. The CDR3 covers 13 residues. Trimming shortened V by 4 bases and J by 6 bases, and 12 bases separated the two germline ends. Germline V lookup: CDR1 MNHEY, CDR2 SMNVEV (reference sequence). The CDR3 region has the DNA TGTGCCAGCAGTTATTCCGGGTTCGCTGAAGCTTTCTTT. It encodes CASSYSGFAEAFF.

The chain links TRBV30 to TRBJ1-1, with TRBD1 as a possible D gene (6 bases). Trimming stripped 8 bases from V and 2 bases from J, with 12 bases between. The CDR3 is made up of 12 amino acids. CDR1 is GTSNPN and CDR2 is SVGIG in the germline V gene (reference sequence). CDR3 region: CARRQENTEAFF. The CDR3 DNA reads as TGTGCCAGAAGACAGGAAAACACTGAAGCTTTCTTT.

In its sample, this clone was seen once. This sequence joins TRBV25-1 and TRBJ1-2; D is possibly TRBD1 (5 bases). The CDR3 loop spans 13 amino acids. From germline, CDR1 is MGHDK and CDR2 SYGVNS. V was cut by 5 bases and J by 7 bases, with 14 bases left in between. The CDR3 sequence: CASSRRGESGYTF. The CDR3 DNA follows: TGTGCCAGCAGTCGTCGGGGGGAGTCTGGCTACACCTTC.

The J gene is TRBJ1-6, the V gene TRBV10-3, with D possibly being TRBD1 (6 bases). V was trimmed by 8 bases and J by 5 bases, leaving 16 bases between them. CDR3 size: 15 residues. Per the germline V gene, CDR1 is ENHRY and CDR2 is SYGVKD. CDR3 sequence: CAIGLKDSNNSPLHF. The CDR3 DNA follows: TGTGCCATCGGGCTTAAGGACAGCAATAATTCACCCCTCCACTTT.

This clone was seen a handful of times. This chain's CDR3 is CASSIRSGNTIYF. The CDR3 DNA is TGTGCCAGTAGTATTCGTTCTGGAAACACCATATATTTT. The chain carries TRBV19 and TRBJ1-3; D ambiguous. V shed 3 bases and J shed 1 base, with 4 bases lying between them. Germline V gives CDR1 LNHDA, CDR2 SQIVND (reference sequence). This CDR3 comprises 13 residues.

This clone was seen just once. The chain joins TRBV7-9 to TRBJ2-3; D might be TRBD2 (6 bases). Germline CDR1 SEHNR, CDR2 FQNEAQ (reference sequence). This CDR3 region has 15 residues. V lost 6 bases and J 2 bases, leaving 15 bases between the germline ends. The CDR3 DNA follows: TGTGCCAGCAGACTGGGAGGCCGGGTCACAGATACGCAGTATTTT. Protein product: CASRLGGRVTDTQYF.

The chain recombines TRBV16 with TRBJ2-1, with D unresolved. Germline-derived CDR1 and CDR2 are KGHSY and FQNENV. The CDR3 covers 12 residues. Trimming removed 1 base at V and 9 bases at J, with 7 bases between. The CDR3 DNA is TGTGCCAGCAGCCAATTCGTCGGTGAGCAGTTCTTC. Its protein is CASSQFVGEQFF. Full variable domain (rest looked up from reference TRBV16 and TRBJ2-1): GEEVAQTPKHLVRGEGQKAKLYCAPIKGHSYVFWYQQVLKNEFKFLISFQNENVFDETGMPKERFSAKCLPNSPCSLEIQATKLEDSAVYFCASSQFVGEQFFGPGTRLTVL.